Described below is a single TCR beta chain sequence and its context. CDR3 length: 15 amino acids. Trimming pared 1 base from V and 8 bases from J, leaving 21 bases between. Germline V gene data show CDR1 as DFQATT and CDR2 as SNEGSKA (reference sequence). The sample belongs to a study of identical twins. A universal primer site was added by template switching, and unique molecular identifiers were carried by the cDNA. From the 5' RACE reads, TCRdb called clonotypes with MiXCR, one entry per CDR3 protein. This table holds hundreds of thousands of distinct CDR3 sequences, over 15% found once. The same data also contributed to another study, on T cells expressing NK-cell markers.

Sequenced: PBMCs. This TCR was recovered from a woman aged 18-29 years in good health. The genes are TRBV20-1 and TRBJ2-7, with a weak D call TRBD2 (7 bases). CDR3 nucleotides: TGCAGTGCTAGAGCTTCTAGTAGGGGGGGCTGGAAGCAGTACTTC. Amino acids: CSARASSRGGWKQYF.